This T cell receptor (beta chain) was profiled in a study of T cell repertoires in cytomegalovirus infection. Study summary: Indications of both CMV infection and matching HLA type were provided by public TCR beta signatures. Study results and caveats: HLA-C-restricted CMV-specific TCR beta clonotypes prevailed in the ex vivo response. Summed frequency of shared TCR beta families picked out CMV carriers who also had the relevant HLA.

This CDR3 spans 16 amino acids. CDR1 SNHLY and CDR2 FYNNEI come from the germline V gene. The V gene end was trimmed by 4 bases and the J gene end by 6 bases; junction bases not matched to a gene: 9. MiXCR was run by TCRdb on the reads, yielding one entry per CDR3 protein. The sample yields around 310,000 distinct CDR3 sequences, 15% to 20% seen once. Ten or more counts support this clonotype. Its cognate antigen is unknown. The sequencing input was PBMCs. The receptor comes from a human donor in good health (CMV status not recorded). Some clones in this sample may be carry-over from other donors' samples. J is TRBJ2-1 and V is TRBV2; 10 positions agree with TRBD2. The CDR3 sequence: CASSGKRGGSFNEQFF. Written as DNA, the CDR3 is TGTGCCAGCAGTGGGAAGCGGGGGGGCAGTTTCAATGAGCAGTTCTTC.